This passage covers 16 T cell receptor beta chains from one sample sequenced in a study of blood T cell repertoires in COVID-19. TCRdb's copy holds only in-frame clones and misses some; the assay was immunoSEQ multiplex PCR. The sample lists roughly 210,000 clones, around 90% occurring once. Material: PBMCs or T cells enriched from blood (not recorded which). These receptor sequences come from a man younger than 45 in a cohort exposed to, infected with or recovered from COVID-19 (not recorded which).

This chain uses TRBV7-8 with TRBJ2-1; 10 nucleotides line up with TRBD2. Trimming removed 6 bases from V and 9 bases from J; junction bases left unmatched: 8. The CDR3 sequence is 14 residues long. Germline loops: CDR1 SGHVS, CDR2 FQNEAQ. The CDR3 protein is CASSQREGPSEQFF. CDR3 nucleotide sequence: TGTGCCAGCAGTCAGCGGGAGGGCCCTAGTGAGCAGTTCTTC.

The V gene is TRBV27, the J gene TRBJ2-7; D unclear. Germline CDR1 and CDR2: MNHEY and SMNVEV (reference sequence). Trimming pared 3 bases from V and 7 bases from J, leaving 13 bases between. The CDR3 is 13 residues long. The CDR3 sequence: CASSFQIYGEQYF. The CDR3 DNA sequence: TGTGCCAGCAGTTTCCAAATCTATGGTGAGCAGTACTTC.

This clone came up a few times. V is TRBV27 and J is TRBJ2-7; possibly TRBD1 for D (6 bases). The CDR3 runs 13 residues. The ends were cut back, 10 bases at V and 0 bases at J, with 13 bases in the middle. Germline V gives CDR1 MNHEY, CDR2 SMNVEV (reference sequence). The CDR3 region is CATYGQSSYEQYF. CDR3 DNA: TGTGCCACCTACGGACAGTCCTCCTACGAGCAGTACTTC.

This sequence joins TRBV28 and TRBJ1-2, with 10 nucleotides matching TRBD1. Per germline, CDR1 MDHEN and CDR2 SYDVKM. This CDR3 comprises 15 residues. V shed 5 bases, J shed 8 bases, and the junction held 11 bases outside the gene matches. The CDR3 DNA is TGTGCCAGCAGTCGTACGACGGGGACAGGGGACGGCTACACCTTC. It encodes CASSRTTGTGDGYTF.

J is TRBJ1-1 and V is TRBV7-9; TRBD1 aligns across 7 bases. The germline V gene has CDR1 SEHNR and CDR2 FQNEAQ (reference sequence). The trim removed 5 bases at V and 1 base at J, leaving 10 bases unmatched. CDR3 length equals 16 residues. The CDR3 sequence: CASSPGTDLENTEAFF. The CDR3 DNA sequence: TGTGCCAGCAGCCCAGGGACAGACCTCGAGAACACTGAAGCTTTCTTT.

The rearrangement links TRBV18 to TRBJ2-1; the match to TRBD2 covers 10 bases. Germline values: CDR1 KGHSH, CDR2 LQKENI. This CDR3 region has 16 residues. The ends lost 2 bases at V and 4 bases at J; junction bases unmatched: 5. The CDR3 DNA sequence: TGTGCCAGCTCACCAAGGAGCGGGGGGGATTACAATGAGCAGTTCTTC. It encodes CASSPRSGGDYNEQFF.

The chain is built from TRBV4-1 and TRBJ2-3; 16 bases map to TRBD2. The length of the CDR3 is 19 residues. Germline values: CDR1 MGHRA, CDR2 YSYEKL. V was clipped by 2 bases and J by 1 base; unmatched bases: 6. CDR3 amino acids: CASSQSGTSGRVGTDTQYF. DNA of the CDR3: TGCGCCAGCAGCCAATCCGGGACTAGCGGGAGGGTTGGCACAGATACGCAGTATTTT.

CDR3 nucleotide sequence: TGTGCCAGCAGTTTGGGCGGGGGCGGTGCCGGGGAGCTGTTTTTT. Translated: CASSLGGGGAGELFF. The chain uses TRBV28 and TRBJ2-2, with D possibly matching TRBD2 (7 bases). The germline CDR1 and CDR2 sequences are MDHEN and SYDVKM. Trimming removed 3 bases at V and 6 bases at J, with 14 bases between. The CDR3 sequence is 15 residues long.

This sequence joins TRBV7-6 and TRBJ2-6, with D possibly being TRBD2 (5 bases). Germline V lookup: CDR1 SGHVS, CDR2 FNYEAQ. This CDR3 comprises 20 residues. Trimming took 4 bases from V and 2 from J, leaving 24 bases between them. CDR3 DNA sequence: TGTGCCAGCAGCTCCCTCAAACGTAGGGCGGGCCGAGCTGGGGCCAACGTCCTGACTTTC. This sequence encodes CASSSLKRRAGRAGANVLTF. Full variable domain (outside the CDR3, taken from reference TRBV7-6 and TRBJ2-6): GAGVSQSPRYKVTKRGQDVALRCDPISGHVSLYWYRQALGQGPEFLTYFNYEAQQDKSGLPNDRFSAERPEGSISTLTIQRTEQRDSAMYRCASSSLKRRAGRAGANVLTFGAGSRLTVL.

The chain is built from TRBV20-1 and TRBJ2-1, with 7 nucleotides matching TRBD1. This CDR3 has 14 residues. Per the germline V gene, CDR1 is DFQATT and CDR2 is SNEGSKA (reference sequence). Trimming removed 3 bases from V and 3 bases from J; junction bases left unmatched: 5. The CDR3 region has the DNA TGCAGTGCTAGTGGGGACAGAGACTACAATGAGCAGTTCTTC. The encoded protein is CSASGDRDYNEQFF.

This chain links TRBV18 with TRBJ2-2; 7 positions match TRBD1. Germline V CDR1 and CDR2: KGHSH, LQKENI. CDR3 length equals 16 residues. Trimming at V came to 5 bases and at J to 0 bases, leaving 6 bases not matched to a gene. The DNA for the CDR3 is TGTGCCAGCTCAGCACTTGGGACAGCGAACACCGGGGAGCTGTTTTTT. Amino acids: CASSALGTANTGELFF.

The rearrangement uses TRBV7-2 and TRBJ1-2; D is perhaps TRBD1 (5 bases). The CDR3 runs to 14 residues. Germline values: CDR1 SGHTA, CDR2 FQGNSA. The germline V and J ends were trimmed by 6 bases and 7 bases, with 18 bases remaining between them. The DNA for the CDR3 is TGTGCCAGCAGTTCACAAGGGGCGTTTGGTGGCTACACCTTC. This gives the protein CASSSQGAFGGYTF. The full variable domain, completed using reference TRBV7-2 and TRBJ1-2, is GAGVSQSPSNKVTEKGKDVELRCDPISGHTALYWYRQSLGQGLEFLIYFQGNSAPDKSGLPSDRFSAERTGGSVSTLTIQRTQQEDSAVYLCASSSQGAFGGYTFGSGTRLTVV.

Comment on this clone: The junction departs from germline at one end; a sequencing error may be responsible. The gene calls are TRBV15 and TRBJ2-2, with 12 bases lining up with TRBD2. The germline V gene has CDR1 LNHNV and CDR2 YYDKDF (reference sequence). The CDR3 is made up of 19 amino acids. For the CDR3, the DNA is TGTGCCACCAGCAGTCCGGTACTGCTAGCGGGAGGGAACTCCGGGGAGCTGTTTTTT. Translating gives CATSSPVLLAGGNSGELFF.

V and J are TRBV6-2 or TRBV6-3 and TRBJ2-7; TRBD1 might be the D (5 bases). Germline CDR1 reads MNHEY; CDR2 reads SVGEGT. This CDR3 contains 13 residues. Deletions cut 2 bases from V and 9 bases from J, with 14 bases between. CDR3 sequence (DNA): TGTGCCAGCAGTTACGGTAGGGGCTCGAGGCAGTACTTC. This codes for CASSYGRGSRQYF.

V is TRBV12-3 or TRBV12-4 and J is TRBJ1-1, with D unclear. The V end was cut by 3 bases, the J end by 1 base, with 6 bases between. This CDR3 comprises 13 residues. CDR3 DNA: TGTGCCAGCAGTTTGTTCGGGAACACTGAAGCTTTCTTT. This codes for CASSLFGNTEAFF.

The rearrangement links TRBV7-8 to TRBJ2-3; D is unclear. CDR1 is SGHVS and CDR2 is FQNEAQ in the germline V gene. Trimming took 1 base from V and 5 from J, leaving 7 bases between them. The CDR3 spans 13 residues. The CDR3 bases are TGTGCCAGCAGCTTAGGTACGAGAGATACGCAGTATTTT. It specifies CASSLGTRDTQYF.